This TCR beta chain was retrieved from a study of cytomegalovirus exposure and HLA in healthy donors. Use of 60 Vbeta and 13 Jbeta primers characterized the PCR. Using immunoSEQ multiplex PCR, the repertoire was profiled, and TCRdb retains in-frame clones only, with some absent. This table has around 90,000 clones, roughly 85% appearing once. The study, taken as a whole, reports: Common viral pathogens (according to a later analysis) appeared linked to several of the most significant clusters. One variant, a missense change in DCLRE1C, was linked in a later analysis to TCR beta V- and J-gene trimming. A later analysis reportedly found that, within productive TCRs, an Asian-associated ancestry cluster had fewer N-insertions than the mean observed across the 666 donors.

The germline CDR1 and CDR2 sequences are SGHRS and YFSETQ. The CDR3 extends over 13 amino acids. Trimming took off 4 bases at V and 8 bases at J, with 13 bases between the two ends. For this clone: Antigen: not known.

The sequenced sample consisted of PBMCs. V and J are TRBV5-1 and TRBJ2-4; D possibly corresponds to TRBD2 (6 bases). The sequence derives from a man aged 35 to 55 in good health and CMV-seropositive. The CDR3 is CASSPREWDIQYF. DNA for the CDR3: TGCGCCAGCAGCCCCCGGGAGTGGGACATTCAGTACTTC.